The 18 T cell receptor beta chains given below trace back to one sample, sequenced in a study of blood T cell repertoires in COVID-19. The repertoire was sequenced with immunoSEQ multiplex PCR; TCRdb's copy has only in-frame clones and lacks some. This repertoire shows tens of thousands of clones, around four fifths found once; its top ten account for 3.5%. The specimen was peripheral blood. Every receptor here comes from a man in his sixties with acute or convalescent COVID-19.

The CDR3 DNA sequence: TGCGCCAGCAGCCGGCTGTCGACAACCACTGAAGCTTTCTTT. Encoded protein: CASSRLSTTTEAFF. The chain carries TRBV5-1 and TRBJ1-1; D ambiguous. The CDR3 runs to 14 residues. The V gene's germline CDR1 is SGHRS and CDR2 YFSETQ. Trimming removed 4 bases from V and 4 bases from J, with 14 bases in between. The complete variable domain, with remaining parts taken from reference TRBV5-1 and TRBJ1-1, reads KAGVTQTPRYLIKTRGQQVTLSCSPISGHRSVSWYQQTPGQGLQFLFEYFSETQRNKGNFPGRFSGRQFSNSRSEMNVSTLELGDSALYLCASSRLSTTTEAFFGQGTRLTVV.

In its sample, this clone was seen a few times. V usage is TRBV2 and J usage is TRBJ1-5, with D hard to call. V shed 5 bases and J shed 3 bases, with 11 bases lying between them. This CDR3 is built from 14 residues. Germline CDR1 reads SNHLY; CDR2 reads FYNNEI. DNA for the CDR3: TGTGCCAGCAGTTATACAGAGTCCAATCAGCCCCAGCATTTT. The encoded protein is CASSYTESNQPQHF.

The chain joins TRBV23-1 to TRBJ1-1; D perhaps matches TRBD1 (5 bases). TRBV23-1 is labeled an ORF, and its function is uncertain. With 3 bases removed from V and 3 bases from J, the gap between germline ends came to 17 bases. The CDR3 extends over 16 amino acids. In nucleotides, the CDR3 is TGCGCCAGCAGTCACTCAACGGGGGAAGAGGACACTGAAGCTTTCTTT. As protein: CASSHSTGEEDTEAFF.

The V gene is TRBV9, the J gene TRBJ2-5; 8 bases are a match to TRBD1. V lost 3 bases to trimming and J lost 2 bases; unmatched junction nucleotides: 3. Germline CDR1 SGDLS, CDR2 YYNGEE. The CDR3 extends over 14 amino acids. In nucleotides, the CDR3 is TGTGCCAGCAGCGGGGGACAGGAACAAGAGACCCAGTACTTC. Translated, it gives CASSGGQEQETQYF.

This chain connects TRBV7-9 to TRBJ2-7; 7 nucleotides agree with TRBD1. The CDR3 totals 15 residues. J gave up 0 bases and V 5 bases, and 7 bases lay outside the gene matches. From germline, CDR1 is SEHNR and CDR2 FQNEAQ (reference sequence). In DNA, the CDR3 is TGTGCCAGCAGCCCCGGGACAGTGAGCTCCTACGAGCAGTACTTC. Translating gives CASSPGTVSSYEQYF.

The chain couples TRBV7-3 to TRBJ1-2; D is uncertain. The CDR3 covers 14 residues. The V gene's germline CDR1 is SGHTA and CDR2 FQGTGA. With 0 bases removed from V and 4 bases from J, the gap between germline ends came to 9 bases. The CDR3 DNA reads as TGTGCCAGCAGCTTAACCGGGGAAGGCTATGGCTACACCTTC. Amino acids: CASSLTGEGYGYTF.

V usage is TRBV30 and J usage is TRBJ2-7; no clear D. The CDR3 length is 13 residues. The germline CDR1 and CDR2 sequences are GTSNPN and SVGIG (reference sequence). V lost 3 bases and J lost 6, with 15 bases in between. This chain's CDR3 is CAWSGSSYGEQYF. CDR3 in DNA: TGTGCCTGGAGCGGTAGTTCTTACGGCGAGCAGTACTTC.

The rearrangement links TRBV4-1 to TRBJ2-3; D may be TRBD2 (6 bases). From germline, CDR1 is MGHRA and CDR2 YSYEKL. V shed 4 bases and J shed 3 bases, with 11 bases lying between them. The CDR3 has 14 amino acids. The CDR3 DNA reads TGCGCCAGCAGCCCGCGGGGTTGGACAGATACGCAGTATTTT. It encodes CASSPRGWTDTQYF.

Notes on this clone: At one of its ends the junction is not consistent with the germline gene, which may arise from a read error. The chain is built from TRBV5-1 and TRBJ1-2; tentative D call: TRBD1 (5 bases). The CDR3 is 13 amino acids. Germline values: CDR1 SGHRS, CDR2 YFSETQ. CDR3 bases: TGCGCCTCGGGGGAACCTATGGTCGGCGGCTACATCTTC. This sequence encodes CASGEPMVGGYIF.

V is TRBV12-3 or TRBV12-4 and J is TRBJ1-2; a possible D gene is TRBD1 (6 bases). CDR3 length: 13 amino acids. Trimming pared 3 bases from V and 8 bases from J, leaving 13 bases between. This CDR3 is CASSFGGARGYTF. In DNA, the CDR3 is TGTGCCAGCAGTTTTGGGGGGGCGCGAGGCTACACCTTC.

This rearrangement joins TRBV12-5 to TRBJ1-2, with D uncertain. The CDR3 consists of 16 residues. The V gene lost 0 bases and the J gene lost 1 base, with 12 bases spanning the gap. Germline-derived CDR1 and CDR2 are LGHNT and FRNRAP. CDR3 sequence reads: CASGLVPPRGNYGYTF. CDR3 sequence (DNA): TGTGCTAGTGGTTTGGTCCCACCCCGGGGTAACTATGGCTACACCTTC.

The V call is TRBV7-8, the J call TRBJ1-3; D is undetermined. V was pared by 3 bases and J by 1 base, with 13 bases between. Germline V gene data show CDR1 as SGHVS and CDR2 as FQNEAQ. The CDR3 loop spans 16 amino acids. The CDR3 loop is CASSFRGGGSGNTIYF. The CDR3 nucleotides are TGTGCCAGCAGCTTCCGAGGCGGCGGGTCTGGAAACACCATATATTTT.

The chain recombines TRBV11-1 with TRBJ1-6, with D uncertain. V dropped 1 base and J dropped 8 bases, with 9 bases sitting between them. The CDR3 totals 14 residues. Germline CDR1 SGHAT, CDR2 FQDESV (reference sequence). The CDR3 DNA follows: TGTGCCAGCAGCTTAGGCCCCGCAGATTCACCCCTCCACTTT. It encodes CASSLGPADSPLHF.

The genes are TRBV4-1 and TRBJ2-3; TRBD2 aligns across 8 bases. The CDR3 has 16 residues. CDR1 is MGHRA and CDR2 is YSYEKL in the germline V gene. The ends lost 1 base at V and 1 base at J; junction bases unmatched: 4. For the CDR3, the DNA is TGCGCCAGCAGCCAAGGGGGTAGCGGGGGCACAGATACGCAGTATTTT. It specifies CASSQGGSGGTDTQYF.

The V and J genes are TRBV24-1 and TRBJ1-1, with 7 bases identical to TRBD1. The CDR3 extends over 14 amino acids. Germline lookup yields CDR1 KGHDR and CDR2 SFDVKD. V dropped 8 bases and J dropped 6; count of bases not matched to a gene: 11. This CDR3 reads CATTGGSGRSEAFF. Here the CDR3 DNA reads TGTGCCACCACAGGGGGGTCGGGTAGGTCTGAAGCTTTCTTT.

The gene calls are TRBV10-3 and TRBJ2-1; 11 bases fit TRBD2. This CDR3 has 13 residues. CDR1 is ENHRY and CDR2 is SYGVKD in the germline V gene. V was pared by 10 bases and J by 3 bases, with 2 bases of the junction left unmatched. CDR3 amino acids: CASGLAGYNEQFF. The CDR3 nucleotides are TGTGCCAGCGGACTAGCGGGCTACAATGAGCAGTTCTTC.

This chain joins TRBV6-5 and TRBJ1-6, with D hard to call. Germline assignment: CDR1 MNHEY and CDR2 SVGAGI. The CDR3 consists of 12 residues. V was pared by 5 bases and J by 7 bases, with 6 bases between. CDR3 protein: CASSRQNSPLHF. DNA for the CDR3: TGTGCCAGCAGTCGACAAAATTCACCCCTCCACTTT.

V gene TRBV5-1 combines with J gene TRBJ1-2; TRBD1 is a possible D gene (6 bases). Trimming cost V 4 bases and J 6 bases, with 13 bases left between them. CDR3 size: 13 residues. Germline loops: CDR1 SGHRS, CDR2 YFSETQ. CDR3 DNA sequence: TGCGCCAGCAGCCTCCAGACAGGCGATGGCTACACCTTC. Amino acid sequence: CASSLQTGDGYTF.